These 14 T cell receptor beta chains were all obtained from the same sample, sequenced in a study of T cell responses to AZD1222 COVID-19 vaccine. Libraries were prepared by immunoSEQ multiplex PCR; TCRdb keeps only in-frame clonotypes and omits some of them. The sample lists around 78,000 clones, around 87% occurring once. Sequencing was performed on peripheral blood, taken on day 0 of AZD1222 vaccination. The receptors come from an adult in good health.

This chain links TRBV3-1 (or the pseudogene TRBV3-2) with TRBJ1-2; 7 nucleotides match TRBD1. The germline CDR1 and CDR2 sequences are LGHDT and YNNKEL (reference sequence). The CDR3 sequence is 15 residues long. V lost 3 bases and J lost 0; bases outside the gene matches: 4. For the CDR3, the DNA is TGTGCCAGCAGCCAGGCCGACAGGGCTAACTATGGCTACACCTTC. Translation: CASSQADRANYGYTF.

The V gene is TRBV20-1, the J gene TRBJ2-7; 7 nucleotides line up with TRBD1. This CDR3 is 12 amino acids long. With V trimmed by 3 bases and J by 3 bases, 2 bases remained unmatched. The germline V gene encodes CDR1 DFQATT and CDR2 SNEGSKA (reference sequence). The CDR3 DNA is TGCAGTGCTAGTCGACAGGGCTACGAGCAGTACTTC. This translates into CSASRQGYEQYF.

The chain has TRBV5-1 and TRBJ1-2, with TRBD1 matching over 8 bases. The CDR3 totals 14 residues. Germline V gives CDR1 SGHRS, CDR2 YFSETQ. Trimming at V came to 4 bases and at J to 8 bases, leaving 10 bases not matched to a gene. The chain's CDR3 is CASSLMDRVYGYTF. CDR3 DNA: TGCGCCAGCAGCCTCATGGACAGGGTTTACGGCTACACCTTC.

In its sample, this clone was seen a few times. This chain joins TRBV19 and TRBJ1-1, with D perhaps matching TRBD1 (6 bases). V was cut by 10 bases and J by 1 base, with 16 bases left in between. The CDR3 is 14 amino acids. Per the germline V gene, CDR1 is LNHDA and CDR2 is SQIVND (reference sequence). CDR3 nucleotides: TGTGCCACACGGAAACTAGGGGGGAACACTGAAGCTTTCTTT. Residues: CATRKLGGNTEAFF. Looking up the rest from reference TRBV19 and TRBJ1-1 gives the full variable domain: DGGITQSPKYLFRKEGQNVTLSCEQNLNHDAMYWYRQDPGQGLRLIYYSQIVNDFQKGDIAEGYSVSREKKESFPLTVTSAQKNPTAFYLCATRKLGGNTEAFFGQGTRLTVV.

V gene TRBV5-4 combines with J gene TRBJ2-2; D is perhaps TRBD2 (5 bases). From germline, CDR1 is SGHNT and CDR2 YYREEE (reference sequence). This CDR3 spans 15 amino acids. Trimming pared 4 bases from V and 0 bases from J, leaving 10 bases between. The CDR3 DNA reads TGTGCCAGCAGCCGACGGGAATCGAACACCGGGGAGCTGTTTTTT. Translation gives CASSRRESNTGELFF.

This clone appeared once. The gene calls are TRBV9 and TRBJ1-5; 12 nucleotides line up with TRBD1. The CDR3 covers 16 residues. After removal of 0 bases from V and 7 bases from J, the junction contained 5 bases not matched to a gene. Germline CDR1 reads SGDLS; CDR2 reads YYNGEE. The chain's CDR3 is CASSVGGQGARQPQHF. In nucleotides, the CDR3 is TGTGCCAGCAGCGTAGGGGGACAGGGGGCGCGCCAGCCCCAGCATTTT.

The chain uses TRBV21-1 and TRBJ2-1; the table's D call TRBD2 went unverified against the DNA. TRBV21-1 is given as a pseudogene. This CDR3 has 16 residues. CDR3 in DNA: TGTGCCAGCAGCACTCGGACTAGCGGGAGATATAATGAGCAGTTCTTC. Translated: CASSTRTSGRYNEQFF.

This clone has just a few counts. The chain couples TRBV19 to TRBJ1-4; D is undetermined. The CDR3 totals 13 residues. V lost 3 bases and J 8 bases, leaving 10 bases between the germline ends. Germline V lookup: CDR1 LNHDA, CDR2 SQIVND (reference sequence). This CDR3 is CASSIGSSEKLFF. The CDR3 DNA follows: TGTGCCAGTAGTATCGGCTCAAGCGAAAAACTGTTTTTT.

V and J are TRBV7-2 and TRBJ2-4; D unresolved. V gave up 5 bases and J gave up 9 bases, with 11 bases separating them. Germline CDR1 is SGHTA and CDR2 is FQGNSA. CDR3 length: 12 residues. The CDR3 DNA reads TGTGCCAGCAGCACCGCAAGGAGCATTCAGTACTTC. Residues: CASSTARSIQYF.

The V call is TRBV6-1, the J call TRBJ1-4; D is unclear. This CDR3 comprises 12 residues. V was trimmed by 2 bases and J by 8 bases, leaving 6 bases between them. Looked up from germline, CDR1 is MNHNS and CDR2 is SASEGT. CDR3 protein: CASSELYEKLFF. The CDR3, as DNA: TGTGCCAGCAGTGAACTATACGAAAAACTGTTTTTT.

The chain carries TRBV7-9 and TRBJ1-2; weak D call: TRBD1 (6 bases). With 5 bases removed from V and 8 bases from J, the gap between germline ends came to 15 bases. The length of the CDR3 is 13 residues. CDR1 is SEHNR and CDR2 is FQNEAQ in the germline V gene (reference sequence). The CDR3 nucleotides read TGTGCCAGCAGCACTAGTGCAGGGGAAGGCTACACCTTC. Translating gives CASSTSAGEGYTF.

The chain combines TRBV24-1 with TRBJ1-6; the D is unclear. Trimming removed 5 bases from V and 7 bases from J, with 8 bases in between. The CDR3 covers 13 residues. In germline, CDR1 is KGHDR, CDR2 SFDVKD. DNA for the CDR3: TGTGCCACCAGTGGTAGGGCGAATTCACCCCTCCACTTT. Amino acid sequence: CATSGRANSPLHF.

This chain uses TRBV12-3 or TRBV12-4 with TRBJ2-7; no firm D call. The CDR3 extends over 12 amino acids. V was shortened by 5 bases and J by 8 bases, with 13 bases between the two germline ends. Written as DNA, the CDR3 is TGTGCCAGCAGTAACCGACCGACAAAGCAGTACTTC. Protein product: CASSNRPTKQYF.

This clone was seen more than once but under ten times. The rearrangement links TRBV13 to TRBJ1-6, with D perhaps TRBD1 (5 bases). The ends were cut back, 5 bases at V and 8 bases at J, with 22 bases in the middle. CDR1 is PRHDT and CDR2 is FYEKMQ in the germline V gene (reference sequence). There are 17 residues in the CDR3. The CDR3 nucleotides read TGTGCCAGCAGCCTCGGGCAGGGAGGCTGGGGGGATTCACCCCTCCACTTT. This codes for CASSLGQGGWGDSPLHF.